This T cell receptor (beta chain) originates from a study of shared clonotypes between healthy human individuals. Assay: immunoSEQ multiplex PCR; the TCRdb copy retains only in-frame clones and omits some. The table shows about 480,000 clones, with over 60% occurring only once. Germline lookup yields CDR1 MNHNS and CDR2 SASEGT. V shed 5 bases and J shed 4 bases, with 17 bases lying between them. This CDR3 is built from 15 residues. When samples were unsorted, some 84 million PBMCs were used for genomic DNA. This chain joins TRBV6-1 and TRBJ1-2; perhaps TRBD1 as D (5 bases). This clonotype was sampled from a woman aged 40-49 years in good health. Some clones in this sample may be carry-over from other donors' samples. The sample was PBMCs. CDR3 nucleotide sequence: TGTGCCAGCAGTCCCCCGGTGGGGGTTAGCTATGGCTACACCTTC. As protein: CASSPPVGVSYGYTF.